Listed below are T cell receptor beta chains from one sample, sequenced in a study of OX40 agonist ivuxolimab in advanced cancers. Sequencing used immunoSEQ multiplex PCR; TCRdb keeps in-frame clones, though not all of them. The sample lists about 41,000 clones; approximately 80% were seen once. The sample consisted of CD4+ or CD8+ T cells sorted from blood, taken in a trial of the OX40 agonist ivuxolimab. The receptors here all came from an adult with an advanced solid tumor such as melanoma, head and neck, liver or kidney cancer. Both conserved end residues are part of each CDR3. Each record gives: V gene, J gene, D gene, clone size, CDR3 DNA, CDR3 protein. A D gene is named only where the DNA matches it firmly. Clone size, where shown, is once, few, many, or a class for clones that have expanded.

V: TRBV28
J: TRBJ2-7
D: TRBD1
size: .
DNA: TGTGCCGGGGGCCTGACAGGGGGTATTCCCCACTTC
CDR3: CAGGLTGGIPHF

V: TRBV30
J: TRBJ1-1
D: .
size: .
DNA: TGTGCCTGGGACAGGCTGGGCACTGAAGCTTTCTTT
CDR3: CAWDRLGTEAFF

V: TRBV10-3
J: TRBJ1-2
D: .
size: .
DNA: TGTGCCATCAGTGACCGCAGGGTGGGGAACTATGGCTACACCTTC
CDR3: CAISDRRVGNYGYTF

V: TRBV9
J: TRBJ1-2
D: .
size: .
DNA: TGTGCCAGCAGCGTAGAAGTGGGGGCGAGGGGCTACACCTTC
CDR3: CASSVEVGARGYTF

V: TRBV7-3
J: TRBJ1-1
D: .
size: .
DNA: TGTGCCAGCAGCTTAGGTATCGGGGGCACTGAAGCTTTCTTT
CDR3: CASSLGIGGTEAFF

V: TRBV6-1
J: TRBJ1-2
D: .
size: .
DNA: TGTGCCAGCAAATTTAGCAGGGGAGACTATGGCTACACCTTC
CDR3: CASKFSRGDYGYTF

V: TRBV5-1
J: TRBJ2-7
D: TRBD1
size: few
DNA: TGCGCCAGCAGCGCCCGGACAGGGGCCTACGAGCAGTACTTC
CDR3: CASSARTGAYEQYF

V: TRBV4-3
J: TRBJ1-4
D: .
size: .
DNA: TGCGCCAGCAGCCAAGACACTCGGGCCTATGAAAAACTGTTTTTT
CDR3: CASSQDTRAYEKLFF

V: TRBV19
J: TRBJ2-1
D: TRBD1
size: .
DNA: TGTGCCAGTAGTAGCGGACAGGGTAATTTATTTAGGCACAATGAGCAGTTCTTC
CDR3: CASSSGQGNLFRHNEQFF

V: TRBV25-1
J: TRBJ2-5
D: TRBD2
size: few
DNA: TGTGCCAGCAGCGTACTAGCGTTTCAAGAGACCCAGTACTTC
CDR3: CASSVLAFQETQYF

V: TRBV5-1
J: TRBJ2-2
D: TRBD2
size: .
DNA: TGCGCCAGCAGCGGGACCGGGACTAGCGTTTCCGGGGAGCTGTTTTTT
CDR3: CASSGTGTSVSGELFF

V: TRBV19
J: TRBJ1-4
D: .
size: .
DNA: TGTGCCAGTAGTATGGCAGCGGGAACTATCCGTGAAAAACTGTTTTTT
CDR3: CASSMAAGTIREKLFF

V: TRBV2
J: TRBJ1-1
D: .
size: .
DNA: TGTGCCAGCAGTTGGGTTTTTGAGAACACTGAAGCTTTCTTT
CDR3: CASSWVFENTEAFF

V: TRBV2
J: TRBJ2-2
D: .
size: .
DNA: TGTGCCAGCAGACGGGAGTTGGGCGCCGGGGAGCTGTTTTTT
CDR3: CASRRELGAGELFF

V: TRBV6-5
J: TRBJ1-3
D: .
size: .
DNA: TGTGCCAGCAGTACAACAGGAAACACCATATATTTT
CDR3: CASSTTGNTIYF

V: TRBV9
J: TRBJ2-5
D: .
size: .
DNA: TGTGCCAGCAGCGTAGTCCCGGGTAGGGGAGAGACCCAGTACTTC
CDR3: CASSVVPGRGETQYF

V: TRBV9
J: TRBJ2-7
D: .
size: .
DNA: TGTGCCAGCAGCCCTCGCCCGGGCGGGGACGAGCAGTACTTC
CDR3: CASSPRPGGDEQYF

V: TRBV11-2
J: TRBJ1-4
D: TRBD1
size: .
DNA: TGTGCCAGCAGCGTCGTTCAGGGGGCAGCTAATGAAAAACTGTTTTTT
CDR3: CASSVVQGAANEKLFF

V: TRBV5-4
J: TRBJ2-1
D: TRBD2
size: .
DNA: TGTGCCAGCAAGCTTGGGGGACTAGCGAGCGACAATGAGCAGTTCTTC
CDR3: CASKLGGLASDNEQFF